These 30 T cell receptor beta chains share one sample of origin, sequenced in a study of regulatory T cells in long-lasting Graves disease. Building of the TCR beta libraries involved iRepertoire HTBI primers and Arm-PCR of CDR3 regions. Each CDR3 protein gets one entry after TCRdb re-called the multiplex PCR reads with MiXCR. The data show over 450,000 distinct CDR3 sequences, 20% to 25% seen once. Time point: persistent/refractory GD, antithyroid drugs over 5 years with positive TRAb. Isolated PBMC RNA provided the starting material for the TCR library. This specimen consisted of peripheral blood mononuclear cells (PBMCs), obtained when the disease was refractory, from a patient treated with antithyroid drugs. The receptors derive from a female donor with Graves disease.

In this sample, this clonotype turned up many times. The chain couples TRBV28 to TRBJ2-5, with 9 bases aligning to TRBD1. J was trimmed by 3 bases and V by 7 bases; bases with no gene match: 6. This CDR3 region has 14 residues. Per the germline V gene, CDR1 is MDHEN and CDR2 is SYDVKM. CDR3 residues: CASKVTGGEETQYF. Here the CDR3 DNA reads TGTGCCAGCAAGGTGACAGGGGGGGAAGAGACCCAGTACTTC.

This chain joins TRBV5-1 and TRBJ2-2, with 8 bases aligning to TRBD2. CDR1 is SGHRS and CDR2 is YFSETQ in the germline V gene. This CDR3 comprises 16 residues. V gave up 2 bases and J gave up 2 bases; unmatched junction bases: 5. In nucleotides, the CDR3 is TGCGCCAGCAGCTTTACTAGCGGCATAAACACCGGGGAGCTGTTTTTT. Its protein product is CASSFTSGINTGELFF.

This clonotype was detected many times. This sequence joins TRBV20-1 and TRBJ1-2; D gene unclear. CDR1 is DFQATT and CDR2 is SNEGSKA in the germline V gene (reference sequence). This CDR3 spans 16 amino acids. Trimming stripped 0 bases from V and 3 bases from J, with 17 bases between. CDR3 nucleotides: TGCAGTGCTAGAGATCTGGGCCTGGACTCCGACTATGGCTACACCTTC. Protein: CSARDLGLDSDYGYTF.

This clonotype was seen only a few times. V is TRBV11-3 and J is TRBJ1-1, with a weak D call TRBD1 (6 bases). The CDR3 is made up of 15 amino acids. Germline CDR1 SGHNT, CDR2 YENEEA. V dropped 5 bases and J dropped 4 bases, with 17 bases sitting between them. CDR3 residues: CASSPRGGAGTEAFF. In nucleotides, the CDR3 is TGTGCCAGCAGCCCTAGGGGGGGGGCTGGCACTGAAGCTTTCTTT. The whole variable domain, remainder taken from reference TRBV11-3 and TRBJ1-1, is EAGVVQSPRYKIIEKKQPVAFWCNPISGHNTLYWYLQNLGQGPELLIRYENEEAVDDSQLPKDRFSAERLKGVDSTLKIQPAELGDSAVYLCASSPRGGAGTEAFFGQGTRLTVV.

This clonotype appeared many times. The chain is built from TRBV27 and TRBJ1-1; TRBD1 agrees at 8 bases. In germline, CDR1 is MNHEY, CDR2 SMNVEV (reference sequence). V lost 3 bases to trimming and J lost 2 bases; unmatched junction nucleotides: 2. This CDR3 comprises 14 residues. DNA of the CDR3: TGTGCCAGCAGTTTCAGGGGGCGTAACACTGAAGCTTTCTTT. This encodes CASSFRGRNTEAFF.

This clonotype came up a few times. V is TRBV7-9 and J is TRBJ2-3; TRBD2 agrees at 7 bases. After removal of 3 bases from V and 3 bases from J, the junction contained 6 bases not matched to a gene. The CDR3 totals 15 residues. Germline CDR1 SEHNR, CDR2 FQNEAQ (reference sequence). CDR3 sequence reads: CASSLWGGWTDTQYF. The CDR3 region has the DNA TGTGCCAGCAGCTTGTGGGGGGGGTGGACAGATACGCAGTATTTT.

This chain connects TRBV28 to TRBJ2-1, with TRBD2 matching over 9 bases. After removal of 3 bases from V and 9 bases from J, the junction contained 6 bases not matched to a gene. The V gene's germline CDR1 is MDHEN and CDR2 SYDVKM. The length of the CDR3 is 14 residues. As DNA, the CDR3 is TGTGCCAGCAGTTTCCTAGCGGGGCTGGGTGAGCAGTTCTTC. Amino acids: CASSFLAGLGEQFF. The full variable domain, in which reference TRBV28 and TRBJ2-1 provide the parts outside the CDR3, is DVKVTQSSRYLVKRTGEKVFLECVQDMDHENMFWYRQDPGLGLRLIYFSYDVKMKEKGDIPEGYSVSREKKERFSLILESASTNQTSMYLCASSFLAGLGEQFFGPGTRLTVL.

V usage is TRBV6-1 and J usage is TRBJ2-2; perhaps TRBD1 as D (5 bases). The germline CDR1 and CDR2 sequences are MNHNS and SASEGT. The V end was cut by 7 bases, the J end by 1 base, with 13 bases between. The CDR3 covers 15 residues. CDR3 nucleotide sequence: TGTGCCAGCACCTTGGGGCAGGGGAACACCGGGGAGCTGTTTTTT. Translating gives CASTLGQGNTGELFF.

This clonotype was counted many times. DNA of the CDR3: TGTGCCAGCAAGACAGGGCGTGTTACTGAAGCTTTCTTT. It encodes CASKTGRVTEAFF. This chain uses TRBV6-1 with TRBJ1-1; 7 bases map to TRBD1. The CDR3 spans 13 residues. With V trimmed by 7 bases and J by 5 bases, 7 bases remained unmatched. The V gene's germline CDR1 is MNHNS and CDR2 SASEGT.

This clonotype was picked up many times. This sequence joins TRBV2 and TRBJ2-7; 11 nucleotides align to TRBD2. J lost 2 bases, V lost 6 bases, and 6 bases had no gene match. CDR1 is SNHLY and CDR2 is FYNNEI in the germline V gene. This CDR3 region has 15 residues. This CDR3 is CASSPTSGATYEQYF. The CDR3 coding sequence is TGTGCCAGCAGCCCGACTAGCGGGGCTACCTACGAGCAGTACTTC. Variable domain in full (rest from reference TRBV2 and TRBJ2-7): EPEVTQTPSHQVTQMGQEVILRCVPISNHLYFYWYRQILGQKVEFLVSFYNNEISEKSEIFDDQFSVERPDGSNFTLKIRSTKLEDSAMYFCASSPTSGATYEQYFGPGTRLTVT.

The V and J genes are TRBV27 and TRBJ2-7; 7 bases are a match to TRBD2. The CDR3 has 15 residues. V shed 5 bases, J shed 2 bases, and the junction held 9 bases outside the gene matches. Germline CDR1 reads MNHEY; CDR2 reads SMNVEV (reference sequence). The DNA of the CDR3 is TGTGCCAGCAGTCTCGGGACTACCTCCCCCTACGAGCAGTACTTC. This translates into CASSLGTTSPYEQYF.

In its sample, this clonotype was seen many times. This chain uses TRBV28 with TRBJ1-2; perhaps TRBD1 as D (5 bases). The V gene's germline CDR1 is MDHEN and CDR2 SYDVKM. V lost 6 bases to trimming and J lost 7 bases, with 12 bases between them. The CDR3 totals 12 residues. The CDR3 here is CASRIGGFGYTF. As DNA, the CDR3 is TGTGCCAGCAGGATTGGGGGGTTTGGCTACACCTTC.

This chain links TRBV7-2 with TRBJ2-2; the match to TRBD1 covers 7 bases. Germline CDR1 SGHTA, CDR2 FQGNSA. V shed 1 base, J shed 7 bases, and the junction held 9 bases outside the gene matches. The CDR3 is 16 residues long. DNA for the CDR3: TGTGCCAGCAGCTTAGAGACAGGGTTGCCGGACGGGGAGCTGTTTTTT. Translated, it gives CASSLETGLPDGELFF.

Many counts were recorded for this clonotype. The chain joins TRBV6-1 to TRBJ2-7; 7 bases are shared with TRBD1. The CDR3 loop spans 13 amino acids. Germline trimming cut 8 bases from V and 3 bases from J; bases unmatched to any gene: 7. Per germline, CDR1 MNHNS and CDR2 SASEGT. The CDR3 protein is CASQRDSNYEQYF. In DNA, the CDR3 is TGTGCCAGCCAAAGGGACAGTAACTACGAGCAGTACTTC.

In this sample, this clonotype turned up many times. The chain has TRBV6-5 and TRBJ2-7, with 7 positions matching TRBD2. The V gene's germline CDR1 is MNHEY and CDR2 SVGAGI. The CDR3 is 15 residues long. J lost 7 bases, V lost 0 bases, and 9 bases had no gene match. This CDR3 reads CASSYSVGGSLEQYF. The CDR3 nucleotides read TGTGCCAGCAGTTACTCGGTGGGAGGGTCCCTGGAGCAGTACTTC.

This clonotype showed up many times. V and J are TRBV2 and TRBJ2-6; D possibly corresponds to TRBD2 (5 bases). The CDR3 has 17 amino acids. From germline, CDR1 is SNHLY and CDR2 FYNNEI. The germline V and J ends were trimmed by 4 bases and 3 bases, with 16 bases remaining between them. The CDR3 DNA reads TGTGCCAGCAGTGCTCGGGAAGGGCTGGGTGGGGCCAACGTCCTGACTTTC. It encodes CASSAREGLGGANVLTF.

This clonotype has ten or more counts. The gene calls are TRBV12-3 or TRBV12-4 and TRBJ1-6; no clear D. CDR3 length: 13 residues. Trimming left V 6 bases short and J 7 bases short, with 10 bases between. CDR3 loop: CASSYDQNSPLHF. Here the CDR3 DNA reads TGTGCCAGCAGCTACGACCAAAATTCACCCCTCCACTTT.

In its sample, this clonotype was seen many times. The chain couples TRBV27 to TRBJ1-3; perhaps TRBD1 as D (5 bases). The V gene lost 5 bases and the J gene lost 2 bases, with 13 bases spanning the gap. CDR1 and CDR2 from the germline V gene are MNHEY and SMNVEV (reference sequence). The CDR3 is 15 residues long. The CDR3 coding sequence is TGTGCCAGCAGTCGTACAGGAGTGGCTGGAAACACCATATATTTT. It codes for CASSRTGVAGNTIYF.

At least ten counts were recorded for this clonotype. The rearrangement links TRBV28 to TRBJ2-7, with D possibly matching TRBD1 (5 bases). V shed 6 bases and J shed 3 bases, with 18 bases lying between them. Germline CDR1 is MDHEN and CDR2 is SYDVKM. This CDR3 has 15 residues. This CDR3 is CASSQGHAGRYEQYF. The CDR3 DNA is TGTGCCAGCAGCCAAGGACACGCAGGACGCTACGAGCAGTACTTC.

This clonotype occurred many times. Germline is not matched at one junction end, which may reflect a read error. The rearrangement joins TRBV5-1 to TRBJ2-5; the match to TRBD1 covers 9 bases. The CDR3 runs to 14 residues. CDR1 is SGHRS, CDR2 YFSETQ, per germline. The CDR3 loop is CASSPSGQGETQYF. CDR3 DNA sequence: TGTGCCAGCTCACCCTCGGGACAGGGAGAGACCCAGTACTTC.

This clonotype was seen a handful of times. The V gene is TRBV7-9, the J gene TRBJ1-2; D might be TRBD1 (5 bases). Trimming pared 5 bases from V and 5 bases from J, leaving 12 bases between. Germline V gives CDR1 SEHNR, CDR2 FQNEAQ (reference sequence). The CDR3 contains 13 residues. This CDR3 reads CASSQQDLYGYTF. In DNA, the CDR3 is TGTGCCAGCAGCCAACAGGACCTTTATGGCTACACCTTC.

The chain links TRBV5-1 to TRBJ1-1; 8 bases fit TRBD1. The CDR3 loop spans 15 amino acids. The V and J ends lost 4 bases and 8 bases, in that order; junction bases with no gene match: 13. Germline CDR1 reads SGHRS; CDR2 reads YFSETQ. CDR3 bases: TGCGCCAGCAGCATTGGGACAGGCCAGGTCTCCGAAGCTTTCTTT. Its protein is CASSIGTGQVSEAFF.

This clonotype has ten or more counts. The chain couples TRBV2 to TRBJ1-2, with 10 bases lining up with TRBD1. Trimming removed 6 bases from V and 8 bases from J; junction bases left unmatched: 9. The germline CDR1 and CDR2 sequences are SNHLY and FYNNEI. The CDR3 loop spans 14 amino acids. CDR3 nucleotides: TGTGCCAGCAGACCCCGGGACAGGGGTGACGGCTACACCTTC. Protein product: CASRPRDRGDGYTF.

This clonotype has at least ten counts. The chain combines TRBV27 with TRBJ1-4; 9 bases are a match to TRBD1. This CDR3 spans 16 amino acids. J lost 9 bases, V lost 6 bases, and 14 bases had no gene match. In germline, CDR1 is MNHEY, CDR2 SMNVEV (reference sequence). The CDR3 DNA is TGTGCCAGCAGCCCCTCCACCGGGACAGGGTGGCAAAAACTGTTTTTT. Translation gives CASSPSTGTGWQKLFF. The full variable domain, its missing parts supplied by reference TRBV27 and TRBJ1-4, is EAQVTQNPRYLITVTGKKLTVTCSQNMNHEYMSWYRQDPGLGLRQIYYSMNVEVTDKGDVPEGYKVSRKEKRNFPLILESPSPNQTSLYFCASSPSTGTGWQKLFFGSGTQLSVL.

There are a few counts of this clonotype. The DNA for the CDR3 is TGTGCCAGCAGCCACATCTCCGGGACTCCAGGGCCTTCGGCAGATACGCAGTATTTT. Its protein product is CASSHISGTPGPSADTQYF. The chain has TRBV28 and TRBJ2-3; weak D call: TRBD2 (6 bases). Trimming stripped 6 bases from V and 4 bases from J, with 29 bases between. The CDR3 runs 19 residues. CDR1 MDHEN and CDR2 SYDVKM come from the germline V gene. The variable domain in full, completed from reference TRBV28 and TRBJ2-3, reads DVKVTQSSRYLVKRTGEKVFLECVQDMDHENMFWYRQDPGLGLRLIYFSYDVKMKEKGDIPEGYSVSREKKERFSLILESASTNQTSMYLCASSHISGTPGPSADTQYFGPGTRLTVL.

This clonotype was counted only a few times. CDR3 in DNA: TGTGCCAGCAGTTTTCCGGGGACTGGGGAGGGGGTCGTTTACAATGAGCAGTTCTTC. The encoded protein is CASSFPGTGEGVVYNEQFF. The V gene is TRBV12-3 or TRBV12-4, the J gene TRBJ2-1; possibly TRBD2 for D (7 bases). The CDR3 contains 19 residues. The V gene lost 3 bases and the J gene lost 4 bases, with 25 bases spanning the gap.

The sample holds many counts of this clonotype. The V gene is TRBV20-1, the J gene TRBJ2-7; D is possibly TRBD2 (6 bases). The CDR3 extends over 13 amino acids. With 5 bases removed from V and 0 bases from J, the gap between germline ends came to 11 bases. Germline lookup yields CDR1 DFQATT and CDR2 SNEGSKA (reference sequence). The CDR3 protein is CSACPTSSYEQYF. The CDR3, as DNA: TGCAGTGCTTGCCCGACTAGCTCCTACGAGCAGTACTTC.

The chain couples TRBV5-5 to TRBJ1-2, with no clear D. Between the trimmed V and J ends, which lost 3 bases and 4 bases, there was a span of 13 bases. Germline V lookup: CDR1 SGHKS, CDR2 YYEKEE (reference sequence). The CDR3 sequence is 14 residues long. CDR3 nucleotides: TGTGCCAGCAGCTCATCTCCCCTGGGCTATGGCTACACCTTC. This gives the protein CASSSSPLGYGYTF. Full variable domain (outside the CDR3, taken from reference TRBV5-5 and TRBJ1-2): DAGVTQSPTHLIKTRGQQVTLRCSPISGHKSVSWYQQVLGQGPQFIFQYYEKEERGRGNFPDRFSARQFPNYSSELNVNALLLGDSALYLCASSSSPLGYGYTFGSGTRLTVV.

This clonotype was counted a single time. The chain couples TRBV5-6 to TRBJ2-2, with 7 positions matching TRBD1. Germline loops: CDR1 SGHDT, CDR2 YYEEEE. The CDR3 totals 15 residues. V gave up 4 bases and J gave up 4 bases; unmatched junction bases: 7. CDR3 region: CASSGMTGRTGELFF. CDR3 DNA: TGTGCCAGCAGCGGTATGACAGGGCGCACCGGGGAGCTGTTTTTT.

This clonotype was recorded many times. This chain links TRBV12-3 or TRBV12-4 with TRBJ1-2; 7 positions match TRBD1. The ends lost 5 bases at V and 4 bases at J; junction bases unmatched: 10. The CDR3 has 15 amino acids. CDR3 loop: CASSPRQGGSYGYTF. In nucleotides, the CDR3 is TGTGCCAGCAGTCCGAGACAGGGAGGAAGCTATGGCTACACCTTC.